This section outlines one T cell receptor (beta chain) sequence together with its context. This clonotype was seen more than once but under ten times. Its antigen is unknown. No much larger clone exists at a distance of one base, and base qualities are not known. This entry belongs to a study of blood T cells in healthy people across ages (dated by TCRdb to between 2014 and 2017). Turning to the overall study: In model experiments, template switching captured roughly one uniquely barcoded TCR beta cDNA molecule for every two T cells. Age-related changes in TCR beta repertoire diversity were measured in the study by deep sequencing normalized with unique cDNA molecular identifiers. The donors were split into four age groups: young (average around 17 years), middle-aged (39), aged (around 67) and long-lived (under 90). Two additional independent replicas of 1 million unique cDNA reads from the same blood draw were analyzed for two donors (one aged 18 to 30 and one aged 80 or older). The study at large found these results: The CMV infection status of donors was not known, potentially confounding age-related changes in expanded clonotypes. Total diversity estimates from one million sequenced T cells were considered lower bounds and underestimates. Compared with the aged group, the long-lived group had more naive CD4+ T cells, fewer expanded clones and increased TCR diversity, suggesting age selection. The percentage of naive T cells measured by flow cytometry correlated strongly with observed TCR beta diversity. Because profiling used bulk unsorted PBMCs, naive and antigen-experienced compartments could not be compared conclusively. Observed TCR beta diversity per million T cells fell roughly linearly with age, and a significant reduction was already apparent by age around 40.

The roughly 39 donors, aged about 6 to 95 years, were systemically healthy Caucasian individuals from Russia. About 10 milliliters of peripheral blood were collected from each donor into EDTA-treated Vacutainer tubes. Ficoll-Paque density-gradient centrifugation was used to isolate PBMCs, with at least 7 million per sample. Trizol reagent was used to extract total RNA from PBMCs, with at least 5.5 micrograms per sample. For every donor, an aliquot of PBMCs went through flow cytometry to measure the percentages of naive CD45RAhigh/CD27high T cells. Library method: 5' RACE. For sequencing, an Illumina HiSeq 2500 was employed. The second PCR ran for about 6 to 12 cycles and used a J-beta primer mix along with a sample-barcoded 5' primer. Each TCR beta cDNA molecule received a unique molecular identifier from a template-switch 5' adaptor carrying 12 random nucleotides. Each sample yielded at least 2.5 million CDR3-containing paired-end reads. All of the RNA was converted into first-strand cDNA using the Mint cDNA synthesis kit, with a TRBC-specific oligonucleotide serving as the primer. All cDNA was treated with uracil-DNA glycosylase and then went through a first 18-cycle PCR with the universal primers M1SS and BC2_uni_R. Concerning the study's data processing: Each sample was normalized by randomly selecting 1 million high-quality reads, each carrying a distinct molecular identifier. Instead of being binned into consensus sequences, reads that shared molecular identifiers were thrown out. CDR3 identification, clonotype clustering and error correction used MiTCR with a Q25 quality threshold and the strictest error-elimination algorithm. Lower-bound total TCR beta diversity was estimated with a nonparametric unseen species model using Euler transformation. TCRdb handled the public reads itself, with Q25 trimming in fastp and clone calling in MiXCR, and kept productive beta chains. Rows matching on CDR3 protein sequence are summarized as one entry with the most common DNA and genes. These V and J calls rely on TCRdb rather than the paper's analysis. This sample holds approximately 780,000 distinct CDR3 sequences; under 30% were observed only once. The ten largest clones capture around 2.9% of the sample.

CDR1 and CDR2 were assigned from the germline V gene as ENHRY and SYGVKD. From its cysteine to its phenylalanine, the CDR3 spans 13 amino acids. Only the CDR3 portion is preserved as DNA: 39 bases, with reading frame beginning at the first base. V is clipped by 6 bases and J by 0 bases, and the sequence between their germline boundaries is 8 bases long. The data also belong to a second study, concerning T cells of mothers and their children. Taken from the second paper: The donors were nine systemically healthy Caucasian individuals, made up of three mothers and their six children. cDNA synthesis used all of the extracted RNA, with 1.5 ug of RNA in each 15 ul reaction. In the second PCR, sample barcodes and 2-4 random nucleotides were introduced via the M1S primer. Each mother yielded over 9 million TCR beta CDR3 reads and each child 2.5 million to 3 million reads. Thymic selection shapes the output of TCR recombination in a similar way in related and unrelated pairs, and inherited differences have a minor effect. Normalized repertoire overlap was always slightly but never significantly higher in related than unrelated mother-child pairs. No persistent microchimeric T cell clones were found, with a detection sensitivity of approximately 110 clones per million clonotypes. In the study, deep NGS was used to compare the TCR beta repertoires of mothers and children, and features distinguishing related mother-child pairs from unrelated individuals were sought. On average, the children were about 12 +/- 4 years old, while the mothers were 40 +/- 4 years old. After adapter ligation was performed with NEBNext reagents, the libraries were sequenced on an Illumina HiSeq 2000 with 100+100 nt paired-end reads. To avoid cross-contamination, the mother libraries and the child libraries were prepared a month apart and sequenced in separate runs. For each donor, somewhere between 500,000 and 2,000,000 distinct TCR beta clonotypes were identified. Naive TCR beta clonotypes were estimated from low-frequency clonotypes matched to each donor's FACS-determined naive share, without sorting.

Sequencing was carried out using blood. The chain links TRBV10-3 with TRBJ1-1; D gene: possibly TRBD1, on 5 matching bases. The clonotype was recovered from a boy younger than 18 in good health. The CDR3 protein sequence reads: CAIRGTVNTEAFF. The bases are TGTGCCATCAGAGGGACGGTGAACACTGAAGCTTTCTTT.